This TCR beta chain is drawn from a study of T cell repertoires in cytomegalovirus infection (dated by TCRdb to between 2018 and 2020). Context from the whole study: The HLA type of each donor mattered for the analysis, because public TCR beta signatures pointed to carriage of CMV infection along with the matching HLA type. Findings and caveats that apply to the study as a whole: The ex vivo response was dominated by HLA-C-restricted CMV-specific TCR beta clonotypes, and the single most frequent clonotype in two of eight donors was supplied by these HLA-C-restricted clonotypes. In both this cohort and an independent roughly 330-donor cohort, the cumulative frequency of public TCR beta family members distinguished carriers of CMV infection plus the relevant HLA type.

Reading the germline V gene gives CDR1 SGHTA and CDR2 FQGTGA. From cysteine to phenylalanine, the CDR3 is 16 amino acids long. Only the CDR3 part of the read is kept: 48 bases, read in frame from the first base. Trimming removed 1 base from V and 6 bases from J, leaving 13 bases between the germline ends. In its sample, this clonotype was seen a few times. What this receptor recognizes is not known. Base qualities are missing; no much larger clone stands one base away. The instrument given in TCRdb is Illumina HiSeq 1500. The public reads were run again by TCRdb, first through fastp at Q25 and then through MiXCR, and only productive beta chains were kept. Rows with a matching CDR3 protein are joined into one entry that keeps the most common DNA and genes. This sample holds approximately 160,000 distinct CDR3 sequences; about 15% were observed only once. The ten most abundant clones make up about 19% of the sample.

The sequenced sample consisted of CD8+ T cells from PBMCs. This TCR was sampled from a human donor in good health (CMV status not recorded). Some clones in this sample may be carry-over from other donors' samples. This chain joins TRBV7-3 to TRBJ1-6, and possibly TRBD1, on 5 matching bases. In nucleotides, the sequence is TGTGCCAGCAGCTTAAGGGCCCCAGGGCGTAATTCACCCCTCCACTTT. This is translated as CASSLRAPGRNSPLHF.